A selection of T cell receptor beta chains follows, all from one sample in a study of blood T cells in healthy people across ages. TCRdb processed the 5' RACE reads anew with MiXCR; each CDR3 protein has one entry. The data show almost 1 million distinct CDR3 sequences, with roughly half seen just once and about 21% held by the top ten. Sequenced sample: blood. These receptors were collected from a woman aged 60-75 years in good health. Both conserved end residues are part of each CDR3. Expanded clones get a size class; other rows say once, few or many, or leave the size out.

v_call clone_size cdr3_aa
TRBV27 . CASSASRDSLRETQYF
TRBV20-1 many CSRAGLAGVSGEQFF
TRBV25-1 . CASSGGQLTEAFF
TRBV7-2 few CASSRTLGPDTQYF
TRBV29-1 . CSGEDGATEAFF
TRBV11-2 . CASSWRTSGNHNEQFF
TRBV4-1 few CASRRGILSYEQYF
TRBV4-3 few CASSQDLRTSGRAEQFF
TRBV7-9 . CASSLRGRAPNEQFF
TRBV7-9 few CASSLAAGTLYEQYF
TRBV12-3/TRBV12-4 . CASSLGLRGTYEQYF
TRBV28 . CATASGRNTYEQYF
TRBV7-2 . CASSLSSGVSYEQYF
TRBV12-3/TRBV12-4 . CASSTRPGPYSNQPQHF
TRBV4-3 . CASSQDGLAGVTDTQYF
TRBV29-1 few CSVPGVRNEQYF